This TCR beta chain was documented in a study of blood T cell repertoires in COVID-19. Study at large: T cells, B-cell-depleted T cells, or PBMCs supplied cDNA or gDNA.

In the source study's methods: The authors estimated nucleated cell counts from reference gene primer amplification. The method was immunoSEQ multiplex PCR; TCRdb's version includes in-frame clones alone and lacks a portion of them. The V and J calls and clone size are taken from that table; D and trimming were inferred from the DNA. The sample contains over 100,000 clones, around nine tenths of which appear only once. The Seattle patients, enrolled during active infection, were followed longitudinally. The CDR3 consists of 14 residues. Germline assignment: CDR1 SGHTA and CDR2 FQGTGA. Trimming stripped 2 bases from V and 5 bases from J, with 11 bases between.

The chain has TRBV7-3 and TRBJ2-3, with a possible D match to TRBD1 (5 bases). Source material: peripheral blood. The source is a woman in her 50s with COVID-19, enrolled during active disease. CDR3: CASSLSTVGDTQYF. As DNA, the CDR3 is TGTGCCAGCAGCTTATCGACAGTAGGAGATACGCAGTATTTT.